This T cell receptor (beta chain) was found in a study of cytomegalovirus exposure and HLA in healthy donors. Findings and limits, study-wide: The authors confirmed in vitro that a few CMV-associated chains were specific for CMV antigens.

Germline V CDR1 and CDR2: SGHVS, FQNEAQ. The CDR3 runs to 12 residues. V trimming: 5 bases; J trimming: 10 bases; junction bases outside the gene matches: 4. The donors were part of the roughly 120-subject validation cohort, which stood apart from the roughly 670-subject first cohort. Comment on this clone: The antigen is unknown.

Clones were sequenced by immunoSEQ multiplex PCR, and TCRdb holds only the in-frame ones, with some missing. Of about 110,000 clones in the sample, more than 70% were seen once. The V gene is TRBV7-8, the J gene TRBJ2-1; 8 nucleotides agree with TRBD2. This sequence originates from a woman between 18 and 29 years old in good health and CMV-seronegative. The sequenced sample was PBMCs. The CDR3 DNA reads TGTGCCAGCAGCCACGGACTAGCCGAGCAGTTCTTC. Its translation is CASSHGLAEQFF.